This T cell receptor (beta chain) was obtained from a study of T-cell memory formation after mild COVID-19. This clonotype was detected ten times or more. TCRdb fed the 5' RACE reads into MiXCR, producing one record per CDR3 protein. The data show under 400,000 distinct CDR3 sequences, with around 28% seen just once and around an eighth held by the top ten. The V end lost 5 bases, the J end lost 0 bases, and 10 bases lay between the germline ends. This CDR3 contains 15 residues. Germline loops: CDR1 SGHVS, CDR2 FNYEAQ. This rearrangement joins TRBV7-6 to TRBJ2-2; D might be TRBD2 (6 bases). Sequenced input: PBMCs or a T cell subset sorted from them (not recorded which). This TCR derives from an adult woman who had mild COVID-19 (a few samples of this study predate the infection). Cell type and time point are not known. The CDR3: CASSQVAANTGELFF. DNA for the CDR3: TGTGCCAGCAGCCAGGTAGCGGCGAACACCGGGGAGCTGTTTTTT.